These 3 T cell receptor beta chains were all obtained from the same sample, sequenced in a study. TCRdb re-analysed the 5' RACE reads in MiXCR, keeping a single row per CDR3 protein. The sample holds over 55,000 distinct CDR3 sequences, almost 30% seen once. Sequenced input: tumor-infiltrating naive CD4+ T cells sorted from the breast tumor. As to subset: naive CD4+ T cells, CD4+CD45RA+CD25-. The receptors here all came from a female donor with breast cancer.

This clonotype has at least ten counts. The gene calls are TRBV7-8 and TRBJ2-3; D is unclear. The CDR3 runs to 14 residues. Germline V lookup: CDR1 SGHVS, CDR2 FQNEAQ. Trimming removed 5 bases from V and 1 base from J, with 10 bases in between. CDR3 protein: CASSLRLGTDTQYF. The DNA for the CDR3 is TGTGCCAGCAGCCTCAGACTGGGCACAGATACGCAGTATTTT.

The gene calls are TRBV5-1 and TRBJ1-5; 7 bases map to TRBD1. The V gene end was trimmed by 0 bases and the J gene end by 7 bases; junction bases not matched to a gene: 4. The CDR3 contains 14 residues. Germline loops: CDR1 SGHRS, CDR2 YFSETQ. The CDR3 protein is CASSLEAGGQPQHF. For the CDR3, the DNA is TGCGCCAGCAGCTTGGAGGCAGGGGGACAGCCCCAGCATTTT.

The chain has TRBV9 and TRBJ2-7; D may be TRBD2 (5 bases). The V gene's germline CDR1 is SGDLS and CDR2 YYNGEE. The CDR3 sequence is 14 residues long. The V end lost 0 bases, the J end lost 0 bases, and 7 bases lay between the germline ends. The CDR3 sequence: CASSVVGSSYEQYF. The CDR3 nucleotides are TGTGCCAGCAGCGTAGTAGGGAGCTCCTACGAGCAGTACTTC.